The sample holds many counts of the clone carrying this T cell receptor beta chain. Germline CDR1 reads SGHTA; CDR2 reads FQGNSA. CDR3 length: 14 residues. The V gene end was trimmed by 5 bases and the J gene end by 5 bases; junction bases not matched to a gene: 4. TCRdb reprocessed the reads via MiXCR and lists one record per CDR3 protein. The sample includes some 250,000 distinct CDR3 sequences, less than 9.5% of them seen just once. This sample is part of a study of T cell repertoires in cytomegalovirus infection. V gene TRBV7-2 combines with J gene TRBJ2-4, with 9 bases that match TRBD1. The clonotype comes from a human donor in good health (CMV status not recorded). Some clones in this sample may be carry-over from other donors' samples. The source material was PBMCs. The CDR3 loop is CASSRDRVENIQYF. CDR3 coding DNA: TGTGCCAGCAGCCGGGACAGGGTCGAAAACATTCAGTACTTC.